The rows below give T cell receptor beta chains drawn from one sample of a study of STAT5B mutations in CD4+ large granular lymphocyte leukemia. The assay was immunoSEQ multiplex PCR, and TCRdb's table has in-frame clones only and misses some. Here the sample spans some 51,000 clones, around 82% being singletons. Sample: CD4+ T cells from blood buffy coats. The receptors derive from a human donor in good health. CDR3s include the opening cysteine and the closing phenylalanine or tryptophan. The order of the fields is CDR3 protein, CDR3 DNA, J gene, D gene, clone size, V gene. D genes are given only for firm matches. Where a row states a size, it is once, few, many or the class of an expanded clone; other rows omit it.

CASSVASKDTQYF TGTGCCAGCAGCGTAGCTTCAAAAGATACGCAGTATTTT TRBJ2-3 - - TRBV9
CAWAHGQYNQPQHF TGTGCCTGGGCTCATGGGCAGTACAATCAGCCCCAGCATTTT TRBJ1-5 - few TRBV30
CASSFGGNEKLFF TGTGCCAGCAGCTTTGGGGGTAATGAAAAACTGTTTTTT TRBJ1-4 - few TRBV5-4
CSAPHMPEHYF TGCAGTGCCCCTCATATGCCCGAGCACTACTTC TRBJ2-5 - - TRBV20-1
CASRRGTSGVVEQFF TGTGCCAGCAGGAGGGGGACTAGCGGGGTCGTTGAGCAGTTCTTC TRBJ2-1 TRBD2 - TRBV6-5
CASSTRVGSNTGELFF TGTGCCAGCAGCACCCGGGTAGGGAGTAACACCGGGGAGCTGTTTTTT TRBJ2-2 - - TRBV5-4
CASARREGNSPLHF TGTGCCAGCGCGCGAAGGGAAGGGAATTCACCCCTCCACTTT TRBJ1-6 - - TRBV28
CASSGTSGPSSYEQYF TGTGCCAGTTCCGGGACTAGCGGACCTTCCTCCTACGAGCAGTACTTC TRBJ2-7 TRBD2 - TRBV19
CASTARASPPGYEQYF TGTGCCAGCACCGCAAGGGCCAGCCCTCCTGGCTACGAGCAGTACTTC TRBJ2-7 - - TRBV27
CASSDFETQYF TGTGCCAGCAGTGATTTCGAGACCCAGTACTTC TRBJ2-5 - - TRBV2
CAWTTGLYEQYF TGTGCCTGGACCACCGGCCTCTACGAGCAGTACTTC TRBJ2-7 - - TRBV30
CASSGGPNTEAFF TGTGCCAGCTCAGGGGGCCCAAACACTGAAGCTTTCTTT TRBJ1-1 - - TRBV18
CASSPDRVQIYEQYF TGTGCCAGCAGCCCCGACAGGGTTCAGATTTACGAGCAGTACTTC TRBJ2-7 TRBD1 - TRBV6-6
CATSRDYRGEETQYF TGTGCCACCAGCAGAGACTACCGGGGAGAAGAGACCCAGTACTTC TRBJ2-5 - - TRBV15
CASSYQSNQPQHF TGTGCCAGCAGTTATCAAAGCAATCAGCCCCAGCATTTT TRBJ1-5 - - TRBV6-5
CASSYSFQGGYGYTF TGTGCCAGCAGTTACTCATTTCAGGGCGGGTATGGCTACACCTTC TRBJ1-2 - few TRBV6-5
CASSLGTGGNYGYTF TGTGCCAGCAGCTTAGGGACAGGGGGTAACTATGGCTACACCTTC TRBJ1-2 TRBD1 - TRBV7-3
CAWSVLRTGGGYTF TGTGCCTGGAGTGTACTCCGGACAGGAGGTGGCTACACCTTC TRBJ1-2 TRBD1 - TRBV30
CASSPSGHSQETQYF TGTGCCAGCAGCCCTTCGGGGCACTCCCAAGAGACCCAGTACTTC TRBJ2-5 - - TRBV7-8
CASSLAGQGQPQHF TGCGCCAGCAGCTTGGCAGGGCAAGGGCAGCCCCAGCATTTT TRBJ1-5 - - TRBV5-1
CASSSETSSLGEQFF TGCGCCAGCAGCTCTGAGACTAGTTCGCTCGGTGAGCAGTTCTTC TRBJ2-1 - once TRBV5-1
CASSTGQKYNEQFF TGTGCCAGTAGTACGGGACAGAAATACAATGAGCAGTTCTTC TRBJ2-1 TRBD1 - TRBV19
CASSSSGGLYEQYF TGTGCCAGCAGCTCAAGCGGGGGGCTCTACGAGCAGTACTTC TRBJ2-7 TRBD2 - TRBV11-2
CASRIPGTGYNEQFF TGCGCCAGCAGGATCCCCGGGACAGGCTACAATGAGCAGTTCTTC TRBJ2-1 TRBD1 - TRBV4-1
CASSRTGTAGNTIYF TGTGCCAGCAGCCGGACCGGGACAGCTGGAAACACCATATATTTT TRBJ1-3 TRBD1 - TRBV11-1
CASSQDKGDEQYF TGCGCCAGCAGCCAAGATAAAGGGGACGAGCAGTACTTC TRBJ2-7 - - TRBV4-1
CAISESRTQETQYF TGTGCCATCAGTGAGTCGAGGACGCAAGAGACCCAGTACTTC TRBJ2-5 - - TRBV10-3
CAWSEGRGNNQPQHF TGTGCCTGGTCGGAGGGCAGGGGGAATAATCAGCCCCAGCATTTT TRBJ1-5 TRBD1 - TRBV30
CASSRERRPYEQYF TGTGCCAGCTCACGGGAACGGCGCCCCTACGAGCAGTACTTC TRBJ2-7 - once TRBV18
CAWPEPGPNTGELFF TGTGCCTGGCCCGAGCCGGGTCCGAACACCGGGGAGCTGTTTTTT TRBJ2-2 - - TRBV30
CASREQGTGNTIYF TGCGCCAGCAGGGAACAGGGGACTGGAAACACCATATATTTT TRBJ1-3 TRBD1 - TRBV5-1
CASSLAGVYNEQFF TGTGCCAGCAGTCTAGCGGGAGTCTACAATGAGCAGTTCTTC TRBJ2-1 TRBD2 - TRBV11-3
CASSLAGGAGELFF TGTGCCAGCAGCTTAGCGGGAGGAGCCGGGGAGCTGTTTTTT TRBJ2-2 TRBD2 - TRBV11-2
CAISEGPSNTEAFF TGTGCCATCAGTGAGGGACCGTCCAACACTGAAGCTTTCTTT TRBJ1-1 - few TRBV10-3
CASSPQIKPGTGRETQYF TGCGCCAGCAGTCCACAAATTAAACCCGGGACAGGGCGGGAGACCCAGTACTTC TRBJ2-5 TRBD1 once TRBV23-1
CASSLDRRETRYGYTF TGTGCCAGCAGCTTAGATCGCAGGGAAACGCGCTATGGCTACACCTTC TRBJ1-2 - - TRBV11-3
CSVDRDLSTDTQYF TGCAGCGTTGATCGGGATCTTAGCACAGATACGCAGTATTTT TRBJ2-3 - - TRBV29-1
CASSVDRPGAYGYTF TGTGCCAGCAGTGTGGACAGGCCGGGAGCGTATGGCTACACCTTC TRBJ1-2 TRBD1 few TRBV2
CASKGQGDNEQFF TGCGCCAGCAAAGGTCAGGGAGACAATGAGCAGTTCTTC TRBJ2-1 - - TRBV5-1
CASSPYTGGQPQHF TGTGCCAGCTCACCCTACACAGGGGGTCAGCCCCAGCATTTT TRBJ1-5 TRBD1 once TRBV18
CASSLNRDGTYEQYF TGTGCCAGCAGCTTAAACCGGGACGGTACCTACGAGCAGTACTTC TRBJ2-7 - - TRBV7-8
CASSPRTGADTQYF TGTGCCAGCAGCCCCAGGACTGGTGCAGATACGCAGTATTTT TRBJ2-3 - once TRBV9
CASSPVLADSYEQYF TGTGCCAGCAGCCCCGTACTAGCGGACTCCTACGAGCAGTACTTC TRBJ2-7 TRBD2 few TRBV7-9
CASSDPPDTQYF TGTGCCAGCAGCGACCCCCCAGATACGCAGTATTTT TRBJ2-3 - - TRBV9
CASSLMRQPGYTF TGTGCCAGCAGCTTAATGCGACAGCCTGGCTACACCTTC TRBJ1-2 - - TRBV7-9
CASSVRQGDYNEQFF TGTGCCAGCAGCGTAAGACAGGGGGATTACAATGAGCAGTTCTTC TRBJ2-1 TRBD1 - TRBV9
CASSFGDQETQYF TGTGCCAGCAGCTTTGGGGATCAAGAGACCCAGTACTTC TRBJ2-5 - once TRBV5-5
CASSFRSSHEQYF TGCGCCAGCAGCTTCAGGAGTTCACACGAGCAGTACTTC TRBJ2-7 - - TRBV5-1